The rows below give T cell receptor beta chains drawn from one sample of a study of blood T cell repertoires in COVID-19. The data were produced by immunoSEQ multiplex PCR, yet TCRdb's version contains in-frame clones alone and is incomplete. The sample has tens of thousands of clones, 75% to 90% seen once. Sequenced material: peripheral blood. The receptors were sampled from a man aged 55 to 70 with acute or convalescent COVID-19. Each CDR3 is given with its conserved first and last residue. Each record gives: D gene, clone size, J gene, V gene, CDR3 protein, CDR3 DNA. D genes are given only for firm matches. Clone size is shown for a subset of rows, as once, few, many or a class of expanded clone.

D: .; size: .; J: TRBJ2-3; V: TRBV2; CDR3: CASSEAPPTNTDTQYF; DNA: TGTGCCAGCAGTGAAGCCCCGCCAACAAACACAGATACGCAGTATTTT
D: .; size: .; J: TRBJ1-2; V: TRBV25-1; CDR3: CASSESGFNYGYTF; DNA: TGTGCCAGCAGTGAATCCGGGTTTAACTATGGCTACACCTTC
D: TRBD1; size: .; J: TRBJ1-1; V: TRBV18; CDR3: CASSVGQGEAFF; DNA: TGTGCCAGCTCAGTGGGACAGGGTGAAGCTTTCTTT
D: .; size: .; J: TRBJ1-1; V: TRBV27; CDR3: CASSFWGDRLNTEAFF; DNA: TGTGCCAGCAGTTTTTGGGGCGACAGGCTGAACACTGAAGCTTTCTTT
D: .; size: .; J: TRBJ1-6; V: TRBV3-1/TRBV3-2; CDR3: CASSPRSQGYNSPLHF; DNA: TGTGCCAGCAGCCCTCGGTCCCAGGGATATAATTCACCCCTCCACTTT
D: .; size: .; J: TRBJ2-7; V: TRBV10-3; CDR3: CAISGGEQGYEQYF; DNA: TGTGCCATCAGTGGGGGCGAGCAGGGGTACGAGCAGTACTTC
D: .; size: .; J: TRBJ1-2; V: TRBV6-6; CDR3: CASSRLRESDLYGYTF; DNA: TGTGCCAGCAGTCGCCTCCGGGAGTCAGATCTCTATGGCTACACCTTC
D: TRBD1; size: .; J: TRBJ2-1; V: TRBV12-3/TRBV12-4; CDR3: CASANQGVAEQFF; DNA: TGTGCCAGCGCAAATCAGGGGGTCGCTGAGCAGTTCTTC
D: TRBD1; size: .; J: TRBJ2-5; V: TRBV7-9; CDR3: CASSSTEGQGGWWTQYF; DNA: TGTGCCAGCAGCTCCACAGAAGGACAGGGGGGGTGGTGGACCCAGTACTTC
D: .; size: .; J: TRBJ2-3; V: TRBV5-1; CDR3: CASRLEWGRLTSTDTQYF; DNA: TGCGCCAGCCGCTTGGAGTGGGGCCGCCTGACTAGCACAGATACGCAGTATTTT
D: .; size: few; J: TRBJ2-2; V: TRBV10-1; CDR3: CASSSGEITGELFF; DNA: TGCGCCAGCAGTTCGGGGGAAATCACCGGGGAGCTGTTTTTT
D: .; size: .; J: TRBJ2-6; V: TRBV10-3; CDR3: CAISDKRSGANVLTF; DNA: TGTGCCATCAGTGACAAGCGCTCTGGGGCCAACGTCCTGACTTTC
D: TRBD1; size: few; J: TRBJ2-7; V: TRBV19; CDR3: CASSLDPRDRGLYEQYF; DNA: TGTGCCAGTAGTCTAGACCCCCGGGACAGGGGCCTCTACGAGCAGTACTTC
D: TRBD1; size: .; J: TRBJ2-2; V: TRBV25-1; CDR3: CASSPIRQGRNTGELFF; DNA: TGTGCCAGCAGCCCCATCCGACAGGGGCGAAACACCGGGGAGCTGTTTTTT
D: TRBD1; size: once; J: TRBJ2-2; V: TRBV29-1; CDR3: CSVLTGSGNTGELFF; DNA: TGCAGCGTCTTGACAGGGTCGGGGAACACCGGGGAGCTGTTTTTT
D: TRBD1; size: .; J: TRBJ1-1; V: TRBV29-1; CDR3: CSVRLLDRGDEAFF; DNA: TGCAGCGTCCGACTCCTCGACAGGGGGGACGAAGCTTTCTTT
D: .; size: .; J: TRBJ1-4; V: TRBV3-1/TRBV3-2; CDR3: CASSQDARGETPMFF; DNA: TGTGCCAGCAGCCAAGACGCCAGGGGAGAGACCCCTATGTTTTTT
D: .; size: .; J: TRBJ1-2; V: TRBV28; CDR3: CASSLRRGGYTF; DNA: TGTGCCAGCAGTTTAAGGAGGGGTGGCTACACCTTC
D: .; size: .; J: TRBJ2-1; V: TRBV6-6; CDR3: CASSYRAGNSYNEQFF; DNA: TGTGCCAGCAGTTACAGGGCGGGGAACTCCTACAATGAGCAGTTCTTC
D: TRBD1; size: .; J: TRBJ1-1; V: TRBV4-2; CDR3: CASSQDQGVGSEAFF; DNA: TGTGCCAGCAGCCAAGATCAGGGGGTCGGGTCTGAAGCTTTCTTT
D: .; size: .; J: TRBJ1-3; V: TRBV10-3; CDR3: CAIRDSSGNTIYF; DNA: TGTGCCATCAGGGACAGCTCTGGAAACACCATATATTTT
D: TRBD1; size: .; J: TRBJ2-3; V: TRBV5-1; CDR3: CASSSRDRNTDTQYF; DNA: TGCGCCAGCAGCTCCCGGGACAGAAACACAGATACGCAGTATTTT
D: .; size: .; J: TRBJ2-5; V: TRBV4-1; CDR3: CASSQDYRLPQYF; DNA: TGCGCCAGCAGCCAAGATTATAGATTGCCCCAGTACTTC
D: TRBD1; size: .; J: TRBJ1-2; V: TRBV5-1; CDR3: CASSFGLGQENYGYTF; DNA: TGCGCCAGCAGCTTTGGCCTTGGACAGGAAAACTATGGCTACACCTTC